This entry is about one T cell receptor (beta chain). Antigen: not known. The sample belongs to a study of cytomegalovirus exposure and HLA in healthy donors. This CDR3 has 15 residues. V shed 2 bases and J shed 1 base, with 11 bases lying between them. Looked up from germline, CDR1 is MNHEY and CDR2 is SVGAGI. Using immunoSEQ multiplex PCR, the repertoire was profiled, and TCRdb retains in-frame clones only, with some absent. The sample holds 55,000 to 70,000 clones, 75% to 90% seen once. Points from the study as a whole: Specific recognition of CMV antigens was confirmed in vitro for three chains (all CMV-associated).

The specimen sequenced was PBMCs. V is TRBV6-5 and J is TRBJ1-2; weak D call: TRBD1 (5 bases). The sequence was collected from a woman aged 18-35 years in good health and CMV-seronegative. The CDR3 reads CASSYLQTVNYGYTF. The CDR3 DNA is TGTGCCAGCAGTTACCTTCAGACAGTTAACTATGGCTACACCTTC.